Listed below are T cell receptor beta chains from one sample, sequenced in a study of blood T cells in healthy people across ages. TCRdb ran MiXCR on the 5' RACE reads and lists one entry per CDR3 protein. The sample includes approximately 830,000 distinct CDR3 sequences, around 62% of them seen just once. The sequencing input was blood. These receptors were taken from a man in his thirties or forties in good health. Both conserved end residues are part of each CDR3. The order of the fields is J gene, D gene, clone size, V gene, CDR3 DNA, CDR3 protein. A D gene is named only where the DNA matches it firmly. Expanded clones are given a class, and other clones once, few, many or no size at all.

TRBJ2-7 | TRBD2 | few | TRBV25-1 | TGTGCCAGCAGTGACGCGGGGGGCAGGTACGAGCAGTACTTC | CASSDAGGRYEQYF
TRBJ1-6 | NA | NA | TRBV28 | TGTGCCAGCAGGGGGTCTAATTCACCCCTCCACTTT | CASRGSNSPLHF
TRBJ2-6 | NA | few | TRBV7-2 | TGTGCCAGCAGCTTAGCTGGGACATTTAACGTCCTGACTTTC | CASSLAGTFNVLTF
TRBJ2-1 | NA | NA | TRBV29-1 | TGCAGCGTTGCCGACTTCGGCAATGAGCAGTTCTTC | CSVADFGNEQFF
TRBJ2-7 | NA | few | TRBV7-2 | TGTGCCAGCAGCTTAGCCCCCCTCCACGAGCAGTACTTC | CASSLAPLHEQYF
TRBJ2-1 | NA | once | TRBV9 | TGTGCCAGCAGCGTTGGCGGGGTCGGCAGCGATGAGCAGTTCTTC | CASSVGGVGSDEQFF
TRBJ1-4 | NA | few | TRBV9 | TGTGCCAGCAGCTCCAGTGCCGGGGCTAATGAAAAACTGTTTTTT | CASSSSAGANEKLFF
TRBJ2-4 | NA | NA | TRBV4-1 | TGCGCCAGCAGCCAACCTCTCCGGACCCCCAAAAACATTCAGTACTTC | CASSQPLRTPKNIQYF
TRBJ2-7 | NA | NA | TRBV9 | TGTGCCAGCAGCGCGTTTAGCAGGGGCGAGCAGTACTTC | CASSAFSRGEQYF
TRBJ1-6 | NA | once | TRBV6-5 | TGTGCCAGCAGACAGGGAACTTCACCCCTCCACTTT | CASRQGTSPLHF
TRBJ2-7 | TRBD2 | NA | TRBV6-1 | TGTGCCAGCAGGGCTAGCGGGGGGACCTACGAGCAGTACTTC | CASRASGGTYEQYF
TRBJ2-5 | NA | NA | TRBV29-1 | TGCAGCGTTCATGAGGGGGAGACCCAGTACTTC | CSVHEGETQYF
TRBJ2-7 | NA | NA | TRBV2 | TGTGCCAGCATTGAAAGGGCAGGAGGCCCCTACGAGCAGTACTTC | CASIERAGGPYEQYF
TRBJ2-3 | TRBD1 | NA | TRBV18 | TGTGCCAGCGACCGGGACAGGGAATCAGATACGCAGTATTTT | CASDRDRESDTQYF
TRBJ2-7 | NA | NA | TRBV4-3 | TGCGCCAGCAGCTTCGGGGTCAGGGGCGAGCAGTACTTC | CASSFGVRGEQYF
TRBJ2-1 | NA | NA | TRBV4-2 | TGTGCCAGCAGCCAAGATGGGTTGCTCAATGAGCAGTTCTTC | CASSQDGLLNEQFF
TRBJ1-1 | NA | NA | TRBV4-3 | TGCGCCAGCAGCGGAAACATCGGTTATGAAGCTTTCTTT | CASSGNIGYEAFF
TRBJ1-5 | TRBD1 | NA | TRBV20-1 | TGCAGTGCTCCCCAGGGGGCTAGCAATCAGCCCCAGCATTTT | CSAPQGASNQPQHF
TRBJ2-5 | NA | few | TRBV25-1 | TGTGCCAGCAGTGATCTCGGTGATGACCCGCCCTGGGAGACCCAGTACTTC | CASSDLGDDPPWETQYF
TRBJ2-1 | TRBD2 | NA | TRBV11-2 | TGTGCCAGCAGACCCGGAGGACTAGCGGGGGAGCAGTTCTTC | CASRPGGLAGEQFF
TRBJ2-3 | TRBD2 | NA | TRBV27 | TGTGCCAGCAGTGGACCGGGACTAAGCACAGATACGCAGTATTTT | CASSGPGLSTDTQYF
TRBJ2-5 | TRBD2 | NA | TRBV7-2 | TGTGCCAGCAGCTTAGGACTAGCGGGGGGGTGGGCCCCACAAGAGACCCAGTACTTC | CASSLGLAGGWAPQETQYF
TRBJ2-1 | TRBD2 | NA | TRBV4-2 | TGTGCCAGCAGCTCTAGAGGGAAGACTAGCGGGGGGTTCAATGAGCAGTTCTTC | CASSSRGKTSGGFNEQFF
TRBJ2-1 | NA | NA | TRBV28 | TGTGCCAGCAGTTTACGGGGACTGGTAGGCAATGAGCAGTTCTTC | CASSLRGLVGNEQFF
TRBJ1-1 | NA | few | TRBV7-9 | TGTGCCAGCAGCTTGGAGATTACGCGAGCTTTCTTT | CASSLEITRAFF
TRBJ2-5 | TRBD2 | NA | TRBV12-3/TRBV12-4 | TGTGCCAGCAGTCAGCGGGGTTTAGAGACCCAGTACTTC | CASSQRGLETQYF
TRBJ2-1 | TRBD1 | NA | TRBV6-2/TRBV6-3 | TGTGCCAGCAGTACTAAAGGGACAGTCAATGAGCAGTTCTTC | CASSTKGTVNEQFF
TRBJ2-1 | TRBD1 | NA | TRBV29-1 | TGCAGCGTCGACGGACAGGGGTACAATGAGCAGTTCTTC | CSVDGQGYNEQFF
TRBJ2-5 | NA | NA | TRBV3-1 | TGTGCCAGCAGCCAAGGGGCGTACCAAGAGACCCAGTACTTC | CASSQGAYQETQYF
TRBJ2-3 | TRBD2 | few | TRBV29-1 | TGCAGCGTTGAAGGACTAGCGGGGGGTTCCGGAGGCACAGATACGCAGTATTTT | CSVEGLAGGSGGTDTQYF
TRBJ2-3 | TRBD1 | NA | TRBV7-9 | TGTGCCAGCAGGCCGGACAGGCTCACAGATACGCAGTATTTT | CASRPDRLTDTQYF